This passage covers 7 T cell receptor beta chains from one sample sequenced in a study of CXCR3-negative and CXCR3-positive naive CD8 T cells. TRB cDNA was prepared as libraries by UMI-labeled 5' RACE. TCRdb reprocessed the 5' RACE reads and keeps a single row for each CDR3 protein, giving no DNA. The sample totals about 24,000 distinct CDR3 sequences. The specimen sequenced was naive CXCR3- CD8+ T cells from blood. Subset of the sample: CD45RO-CCR7+CD27+CD95- naive CD8+ T cells lacking CXCR3 (TNR3-). The receptors originated from a human donor in good health. Some clones in this sample may be carry-over from other donors' samples.

The chain links TRBV2 to TRBJ2-3; TCRdb picks TRBD2, but there is no DNA to check that call. The CDR3 covers 16 residues. The V gene's germline CDR1 is SNHLY and CDR2 FYNNEI. The CDR3 is CASHPTSGTRTDTQYF.

J is TRBJ2-2 and V is TRBV12-3 or TRBV12-4. The CDR3 totals 13 residues. The CDR3 is CATSMSNTGELFF.

The chain carries TRBV29-1 and TRBJ2-7; checking the TCRdb D call of TRBD2 is not possible without DNA. This CDR3 contains 12 residues. From germline, CDR1 is SQVTM and CDR2 ANQGSEA. CDR3 amino acids: CSARTKIYEQYF.

This chain links TRBV7-9 with TRBJ2-3. This CDR3 has 13 residues. The germline V gene encodes CDR1 SEHNR and CDR2 FQNEAQ (reference sequence). CDR3 region: CASSLRTDPTQYF. Drawing the rest from reference TRBV7-9 and TRBJ2-3, the complete variable domain is DTGVSQNPRHKITKRGQNVTFRCDPISEHNRLYWYRQTLGQGPEFLTYFQNEAQLEKSRLLSDRFSAERPKGSFSTLEIQRTEQGDSAMYLCASSLRTDPTQYFGPGTRLTVL.

V and J are TRBV7-8 and TRBJ2-1. The CDR3 sequence is 15 residues long. Per germline, CDR1 SGHVS and CDR2 FQNEAQ. This chain's CDR3 is CASSLALSSYNEQFF.

CDR3 sequence: CASSPRVFDEQFF. This sequence joins TRBV7-9 and TRBJ2-1. There are 13 residues in the CDR3. Germline V gene lookup returns CDR1 SEHNR and CDR2 FQNEAQ (reference sequence).

The chain uses TRBV11-3 and TRBJ2-1; TCRdb's D call, TRBD1, is unchecked because there is no DNA. Germline assignment: CDR1 SGHNT and CDR2 YENEEA. The CDR3 consists of 16 residues. This CDR3 is CASSYSGGPPDNEQFF.